Sequencing of this T cell receptor beta chain was carried out in a study of blood T cell repertoires in COVID-19. Study-level background: In each case, the material was cDNA or gDNA derived from T cells, B-cell-depleted T cells, or PBMCs.

The CDR3 extends over 13 amino acids. Trimming pared 2 bases from V and 1 base from J, leaving 8 bases between. Per the germline V gene, CDR1 is GTSNPN and CDR2 is SVGIG (reference sequence). Original processing methods: Amplified reference gene primers provided the basis for estimating nucleated cell counts. Only in-frame clones appear in the TCRdb table, and some are missing; sequencing was by immunoSEQ multiplex PCR. That table furnishes V, J and clone size, whereas the DNA furnished D and trimming. The sample lists more than 200,000 clones, around 92% occurring once. Sequencing was done on a sample of PBMCs or T cells enriched from blood (not recorded which). This TCR was recovered from a woman aged 30 to 39 with acute COVID-19. The chain couples TRBV30 to TRBJ1-1, with D maybe TRBD1 (5 bases). CDR3 coding DNA: TGTGCCTGGAGTCGAACAGGGAACACTGAAGCTTTCTTT. Translated: CAWSRTGNTEAFF. Based on the CDR3 plus reference TRBV30 and TRBJ1-1, the full variable domain is SQTIHQWPATLVQPVGSPLSLECTVEGTSNPNLYWYRQAAGRGLQLLFYSVGIGQISSEVPQNLSASRPQDRQFILSSKKLLLSDSGFYLCAWSRTGNTEAFFGQGTRLTVV.